The clone carrying this TCR beta chain was observed at least ten times. This sample is part of a study of T cells in Graves' hyperthyroidism and ophthalmopathy. This CDR3 is 17 amino acids long. CDR1 is MNHEY and CDR2 is SVGEGT in the germline V gene. Losses at the gene ends were 7 bases for V and 5 bases for J; bases not matched to a gene: 16. Amplified TCR beta CDR3 regions derived from RNA transcripts. During a first-round RT-PCR of the TCR CDR3, the HTBI primer set was used. MiXCR was run by TCRdb on the multiplex PCR reads, yielding one entry per CDR3 protein. The sample has approximately 600,000 distinct CDR3 sequences; approximately 15% are singletons. Out of approximately 10 ml of fresh peripheral blood came the PBMCs.

The sequenced material came from blood. This TCR was recovered from a woman between 25 and 40 years old with Graves' hyperthyroidism that later progressed to Graves' ophthalmopathy. The chain joins TRBV6-2 or TRBV6-3 to TRBJ2-7, with TRBD2 matching over 11 bases. The CDR3: CASTSSGTSGGGNEQYF. The CDR3 DNA sequence: TGTGCCAGCACCTCCTCCGGGACTAGCGGAGGAGGAAACGAGCAGTACTTC.